This passage covers 29 T cell receptor beta chains from one sample sequenced in a study of OX40 agonist ivuxolimab in advanced cancers. Some clones are missing from TCRdb's copy, which holds only in-frame ones; the method was immunoSEQ multiplex PCR. The sample yields around 70,000 clones, roughly 82% seen once. The material sequenced was CD4+ or CD8+ T cells sorted from blood, taken in a trial of the OX40 agonist ivuxolimab. The receptor source for this set is an adult with an advanced solid tumor such as melanoma, head and neck, liver or kidney cancer.

The CDR3 is CATRQGPAGELFF. The DNA for the CDR3 is TGTGCCACGAGACAGGGGCCGGCGGGGGAGCTGTTTTTT. The chain is built from TRBV6-1 and TRBJ2-2; 8 nucleotides agree with TRBD1. Per the germline V gene, CDR1 is MNHNS and CDR2 is SASEGT. J lost 8 bases, V lost 10 bases, and 9 bases had no gene match. CDR3 size: 13 residues.

The CDR3 loop reads CASSEWRTGWDGYTF. CDR3 bases: TGTGCCAGCAGTGAATGGCGGACAGGCTGGGATGGCTACACCTTC. The chain combines TRBV6-1 with TRBJ1-2; TRBD1 aligns across 7 bases. The CDR3 sequence is 15 residues long. Germline loops: CDR1 MNHNS, CDR2 SASEGT. The V segment lost 2 bases and the J segment 6 bases; nucleotides outside the gene matches: 9.

The V call is TRBV18, the J call TRBJ1-2; a weak D match, TRBD1 (5 bases). CDR3 length equals 12 residues. V gave up 2 bases and J gave up 13 bases, with 14 bases separating them. CDR1 and CDR2 (germline): KGHSH, LQKENI. Written as DNA, the CDR3 is TGTGCCAGCTCACCAGGAGAGGGGATAGGCACCTTC. Its protein product is CASSPGEGIGTF.

Ten or more counts support this clone. V is TRBV4-3 and J is TRBJ1-5, with unresolved D. Germline V CDR1 and CDR2: LGHNA, YSLEER. Trimming took off 1 base at V and 0 bases at J, with 7 bases between the two ends. This CDR3 contains 15 residues. The CDR3 reads CASSQGAGSNQPQHF. In DNA form, the CDR3 reads TGCGCCAGCAGCCAAGGTGCGGGTAGCAATCAGCCCCAGCATTTT.

V usage is TRBV7-9 and J usage is TRBJ2-1; TRBD1 might be the D (6 bases). With 5 bases removed from V and 13 bases from J, the gap between germline ends came to 15 bases. Per germline, CDR1 SEHNR and CDR2 FQNEAQ (reference sequence). CDR3 length: 12 amino acids. The CDR3 nucleotides are TGTGCCAGCAGCGGGGGACACCACTACCAGTTCTTC. Protein sequence: CASSGGHHYQFF.

The chain recombines TRBV7-9 with TRBJ2-3, with D uncertain. Germline CDR1 is SEHNR and CDR2 is FQNEAQ (reference sequence). This CDR3 region has 16 residues. V was pared by 0 bases and J by 0 bases, with 10 bases between. CDR3 amino acids: CASSLATSTSTDTQYF. CDR3 coding DNA: TGTGCCAGCAGCTTAGCGACCTCAACTAGCACAGATACGCAGTATTTT.

The chain carries TRBV7-8 and TRBJ2-7; D gene unclear. This CDR3 has 12 residues. Germline values: CDR1 SGHVS, CDR2 FQNEAQ. V was shortened by 7 bases and J by 4 bases, with 11 bases between the two germline ends. The DNA of the CDR3 is TGTGCCAGCACCACGAACGGGTACGAGCAGTACTTC. Translation: CASTTNGYEQYF.

The chain recombines TRBV18 with TRBJ2-7; D is perhaps TRBD2 (5 bases). Trimming stripped 6 bases from V and 0 bases from J, with 12 bases between. The CDR3 spans 14 residues. Germline lookup yields CDR1 KGHSH and CDR2 LQKENI. CDR3 residues: CASSGDLSSYEQYF. In nucleotides, the CDR3 is TGTGCCAGCTCCGGGGATCTAAGCTCCTACGAGCAGTACTTC.

The CDR3 DNA reads TGTGCCAGCAGCTTGGCAGTAAGCACAGATACGCAGTATTTT. Translating gives CASSLAVSTDTQYF. The chain is built from TRBV5-4 and TRBJ2-3; D remains unclear. Germline values: CDR1 SGHNT, CDR2 YYREEE (reference sequence). V lost 0 bases and J 0 bases, leaving 5 bases between the germline ends. The CDR3 sequence is 14 residues long.

The rearrangement joins TRBV25-1 to TRBJ2-7; TRBD2 aligns across 10 bases. The length of the CDR3 is 16 residues. CDR1 is MGHDK and CDR2 is SYGVNS in the germline V gene. V shed 1 base, J shed 4 bases, and the junction held 7 bases outside the gene matches. CDR3: CASSEFVSSGSYEQYF. The CDR3 coding sequence is TGTGCCAGCAGTGAATTCGTTTCTAGCGGGAGTTACGAGCAGTACTTC.

The CDR3 DNA reads as TGTGCCAGCTCCTTACAATGGGATTCACCCCTCCACTTT. Amino acid sequence: CASSLQWDSPLHF. The chain employs TRBV5-5 and TRBJ1-6; D not resolved. Germline CDR1 SGHKS, CDR2 YYEKEE (reference sequence). Between the trimmed V and J ends, which lost 7 bases and 8 bases, there was a span of 13 bases. The CDR3 is 13 amino acids.

The J gene is TRBJ2-5, the V gene TRBV9; D is uncertain. The V end was cut by 4 bases, the J end by 2 bases, with 9 bases between. This CDR3 contains 13 residues. Germline lookup yields CDR1 SGDLS and CDR2 YYNGEE. CDR3 protein: CASSTSIQETQYF. Written as DNA, the CDR3 is TGTGCCAGCAGCACTTCAATTCAAGAGACCCAGTACTTC.

As concerns this clone: This likely comes from a read error, as the CDR3 has no conserved phenylalanine or tryptophan at its end. Because the CDR3's place on the DNA is in doubt, the DNA is left out and the CDR3 is given as listed by TCRdb. The J gene is TRBJ2-7, the V gene TRBV10-3; the D segment call TRBD1 is taken from the table without a DNA check. The CDR3 numbers 9 amino acids, ends counted. The germline CDR1 and CDR2 sequences are ENHRY and SYGVKD. This CDR3 is CAITRDSAD.

For the CDR3, the DNA is TGTGCCAGCAGTTTAAGTAACACCATATATTTT. It translates to CASSLSNTIYF. The chain couples TRBV28 to TRBJ1-3; D unclear. This CDR3 has 11 amino acids. Germline V lookup: CDR1 MDHEN, CDR2 SYDVKM. V was shortened by 2 bases and J by 7 bases, with 3 bases between the two germline ends.

The chain uses TRBV28 and TRBJ1-1, with D possibly matching TRBD1 (5 bases). With 3 bases removed from V and 0 bases from J, the gap between germline ends came to 17 bases. The CDR3 is 17 residues long. The germline CDR1 and CDR2 sequences are MDHEN and SYDVKM. DNA of the CDR3: TGTGCCAGCAGTTTTTGGGGCAGATGGGAGGTGAACACTGAAGCTTTCTTT. This translates into CASSFWGRWEVNTEAFF.

The chain couples TRBV7-2 to TRBJ2-7, with 11 bases matching TRBD1. Germline CDR1 reads SGHTA; CDR2 reads FQGNSA. The CDR3 sequence is 16 residues long. The ends lost 5 bases at V and 5 bases at J; junction bases unmatched: 11. CDR3 coding DNA: TGTGCCAGCAGCCTAAACCGGGACAGGGGGAGGAACGAGCAGTACTTC. Translation gives CASSLNRDRGRNEQYF.

This clone was found once. This chain links TRBV28 with TRBJ2-6, with 8 bases fitting TRBD1. This CDR3 spans 16 amino acids. V was clipped by 10 bases and J by 0 bases; unmatched bases: 8. Germline lookup yields CDR1 MDHEN and CDR2 SYDVKM. The CDR3 DNA follows: TGTGCCATTTCCGGGACAGGCTCCTCTGGGGCCAACGTCCTGACTTTC. This codes for CAISGTGSSGANVLTF.

The chain joins TRBV7-9 to TRBJ2-7; D remains unclear. Per the germline V gene, CDR1 is SEHNR and CDR2 is FQNEAQ (reference sequence). The CDR3 length is 14 residues. V was shortened by 3 bases and J by 0 bases, with 9 bases between the two germline ends. CDR3 DNA sequence: TGTGCCAGCAGCTTCCAAGTAGGCTCCTACGAGCAGTACTTC. This gives the protein CASSFQVGSYEQYF.

The chain couples TRBV18 to TRBJ2-2, with D perhaps matching TRBD1 (6 bases). Germline lookup yields CDR1 KGHSH and CDR2 LQKENI. The V and J ends lost 0 bases and 3 bases respectively, with 11 bases between them. The CDR3 totals 16 residues. This CDR3 reads CASSPPQGLDTGELFF. Here the CDR3 DNA reads TGTGCCAGCTCACCACCTCAGGGGCTCGACACCGGGGAGCTGTTTTTT.

The chain couples TRBV28 to TRBJ2-7, with a weak D call TRBD1 (6 bases). V gave up 5 bases and J gave up 7 bases, with 18 bases separating them. Germline assignment: CDR1 MDHEN and CDR2 SYDVKM. This CDR3 is built from 14 residues. The CDR3 nucleotides are TGTGCCAGCAGTACCGGGACAAGCCTACGGGAGCAGTACTTC. As protein: CASSTGTSLREQYF.

DNA of the CDR3: TGTGCCAGCAGCTTAACCACCGGGGCCGTCGGGGAGCTGTTTTTT. Translating gives CASSLTTGAVGELFF. V and J are TRBV7-2 and TRBJ2-2; D assignment may be TRBD1 or TRBD2 (5 bases each). The CDR3 runs 15 residues. The germline CDR1 and CDR2 sequences are SGHTA and FQGNSA. V shed 2 bases and J shed 7 bases, with 14 bases lying between them.

This clone came up a few times. The chain employs TRBV7-2 and TRBJ2-3, with a possible D match to TRBD2 (6 bases). The V end was cut by 2 bases, the J end by 3 bases, with 12 bases between. CDR1 is SGHTA, CDR2 FQGNSA, per germline. This CDR3 has 15 amino acids. As DNA, the CDR3 is TGTGCCAGCAGCTTAATGCTGGGGAGGACAGATACGCAGTATTTT. Its protein is CASSLMLGRTDTQYF.

Concerning this clone: Other nucleotide sequences in the sample specify the same CDR3. The chain has TRBV6-1 and TRBJ2-7; 9 nucleotides line up with TRBD1. Trimming at V came to 0 bases and at J to 3 bases, leaving 3 bases not matched to a gene. The CDR3 consists of 15 residues. The germline V gene has CDR1 MNHNS and CDR2 SASEGT. The CDR3: CASSEAGTGYYEQYF. CDR3 bases: TGTGCCAGCAGTGAAGCCGGGACAGGGTACTACGAGCAGTACTTC.

This chain links TRBV28 with TRBJ2-7; D is unresolved. Trimming cost V 6 bases and J 0 bases, with 12 bases left between them. The CDR3 extends over 14 amino acids. Germline V CDR1 and CDR2: MDHEN, SYDVKM. Here the CDR3 reads CASSERWDSYEQYF. CDR3 sequence (DNA): TGTGCCAGCAGCGAACGTTGGGACTCCTACGAGCAGTACTTC.

This chain links TRBV5-6 with TRBJ1-2; a possible D gene is TRBD1 (5 bases). V lost 0 bases and J lost 7, with 16 bases in between. Germline V gene sequence: CDR1 SGHDT, CDR2 YYEEEE. The CDR3 is made up of 15 amino acids. CDR3 sequence (DNA): TGTGCCAGCAGCTTGGCCCCAAGTCAGGGAATTGGCTACACCTTC. This gives the protein CASSLAPSQGIGYTF.

This sequence joins TRBV9 and TRBJ2-3, with TRBD1 matching 10 bases. Germline CDR1 reads SGDLS; CDR2 reads YYNGEE. This CDR3 is 16 amino acids long. Unmatched junction bases numbered 4, after V lost 2 bases and J lost 1 base. The CDR3 here is CASSVSGTGGTDTQYF. In DNA, the CDR3 is TGTGCCAGCAGCGTGTCCGGGACAGGGGGCACAGATACGCAGTATTTT.

The J gene is TRBJ1-2, the V gene TRBV2; D may be TRBD1 (5 bases). With 8 bases removed from V and 7 bases from J, the gap between germline ends came to 14 bases. This CDR3 spans 12 amino acids. Germline loops: CDR1 SNHLY, CDR2 FYNNEI. The CDR3 is CASSGTLTGYTF. For the CDR3, the DNA is TGTGCCAGCTCCGGGACTTTAACTGGCTACACCTTC. The full variable domain, completed using reference TRBV2 and TRBJ1-2, is EPEVTQTPSHQVTQMGQEVILRCVPISNHLYFYWYRQILGQKVEFLVSFYNNEISEKSEIFDDQFSVERPDGSNFTLKIRSTKLEDSAMYFCASSGTLTGYTFGSGTRLTVV.

This clone was seen more than once but under ten times. A much bigger clone sits one base away, suggesting this may be a read error. The chain recombines TRBV6-5 with TRBJ2-2, with D hard to call. The ends were cut back, 6 bases at V and 5 bases at J, with 4 bases in the middle. The germline V gene has CDR1 MNHEY and CDR2 SVGAGI. The length of the CDR3 is 11 residues. The CDR3 sequence is CASRGTGELFF. In DNA form, the CDR3 reads TGTGCCAGCAGGGGGACCGGGGAGCTGTTTTTT.

The chain is built from TRBV5-1 and TRBJ2-5; 7 nucleotides line up with TRBD1. The V and J ends lost 4 bases and 2 bases, in that order; junction bases with no gene match: 8. This CDR3 has 15 amino acids. Germline CDR1 and CDR2: SGHRS and YFSETQ. The CDR3 loop reads CASSPIRGQQETQYF. CDR3 coding DNA: TGCGCCAGCAGCCCAATCCGGGGACAGCAAGAGACCCAGTACTTC.